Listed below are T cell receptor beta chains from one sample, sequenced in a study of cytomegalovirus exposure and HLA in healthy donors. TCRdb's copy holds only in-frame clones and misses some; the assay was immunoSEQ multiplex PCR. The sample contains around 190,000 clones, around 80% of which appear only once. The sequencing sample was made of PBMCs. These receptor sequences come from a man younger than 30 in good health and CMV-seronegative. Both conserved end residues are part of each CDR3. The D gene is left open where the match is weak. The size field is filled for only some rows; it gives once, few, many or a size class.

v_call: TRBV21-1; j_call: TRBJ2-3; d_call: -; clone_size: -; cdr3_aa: CASSKGRDRGTDTQYF; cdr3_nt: TGTGCCAGCAGCAAAGGGAGGGACAGGGGAACAGATACGCAGTATTTT
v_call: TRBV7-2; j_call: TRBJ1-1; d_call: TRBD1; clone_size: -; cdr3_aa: CASSLEGTGGMLNTEAFF; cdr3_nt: TGTGCCAGCAGCTTAGAGGGGACAGGGGGCATGCTGAACACTGAAGCTTTCTTT
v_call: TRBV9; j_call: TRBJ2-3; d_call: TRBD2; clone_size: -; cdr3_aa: CASSLHGRARTDTQYF; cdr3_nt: TGTGCCAGCAGCCTCCACGGGAGGGCCCGCACAGATACGCAGTATTTT
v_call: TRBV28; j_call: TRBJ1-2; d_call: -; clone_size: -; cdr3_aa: CASSFGGNYTF; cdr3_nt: TGTGCCAGCAGTTTTGGGGGGAACTACACCTTC
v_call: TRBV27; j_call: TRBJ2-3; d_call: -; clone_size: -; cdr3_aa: CASSLSVYTDTQYF; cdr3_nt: TGTGCCAGCAGTTTATCCGTCTACACAGATACGCAGTATTTT
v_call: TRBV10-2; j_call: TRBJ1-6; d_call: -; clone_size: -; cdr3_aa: CASRGGSSYNSPLHF; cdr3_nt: TGCGCCAGCAGGGGGGGAAGCTCCTATAATTCACCCCTCCACTTT
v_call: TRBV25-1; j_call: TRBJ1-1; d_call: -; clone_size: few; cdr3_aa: CASSVQGGAGSMNTEAFF; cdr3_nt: TGTGCCAGCAGTGTCCAAGGGGGGGCAGGATCAATGAACACTGAAGCTTTCTTT
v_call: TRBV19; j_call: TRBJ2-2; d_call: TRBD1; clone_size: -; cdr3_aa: CASSGSGQGASRGELFF; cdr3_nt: TGTGCCAGTAGTGGTTCTGGGCAGGGGGCGTCGAGGGGGGAGCTGTTTTTT
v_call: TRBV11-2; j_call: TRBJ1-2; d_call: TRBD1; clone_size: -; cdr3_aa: CASSFWTGGDYGYTF; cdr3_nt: TGTGCCAGCAGCTTTTGGACAGGGGGCGACTATGGCTACACCTTC
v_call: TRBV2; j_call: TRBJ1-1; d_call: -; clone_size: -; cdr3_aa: CASSESLPPGMNTEAFF; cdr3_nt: TGTGCCAGCAGTGAATCCCTACCCCCAGGGATGAACACTGAAGCTTTCTTT
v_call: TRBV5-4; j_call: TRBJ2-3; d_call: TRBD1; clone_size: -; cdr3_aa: CASSLVGQISTDTQYF; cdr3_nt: TGTGCCAGCAGCTTGGTGGGACAGATTAGCACAGATACGCAGTATTTT
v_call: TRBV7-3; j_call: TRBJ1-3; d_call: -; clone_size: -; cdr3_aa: CASSETGGAGNTIYF; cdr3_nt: TGTGCCAGCAGCGAAACCGGGGGGGCTGGAAACACCATATATTTT
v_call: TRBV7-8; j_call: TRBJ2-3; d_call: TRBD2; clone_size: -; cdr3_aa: CASRYGLGYTDTQYF; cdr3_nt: TGTGCCAGCAGATATGGACTAGGGTACACAGATACGCAGTATTTT
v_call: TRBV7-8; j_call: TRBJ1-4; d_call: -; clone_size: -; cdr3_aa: CASSPWDAGGREKLFF; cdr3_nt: TGTGCCAGCAGCCCCTGGGACGCCGGGGGACGTGAAAAACTGTTTTTT